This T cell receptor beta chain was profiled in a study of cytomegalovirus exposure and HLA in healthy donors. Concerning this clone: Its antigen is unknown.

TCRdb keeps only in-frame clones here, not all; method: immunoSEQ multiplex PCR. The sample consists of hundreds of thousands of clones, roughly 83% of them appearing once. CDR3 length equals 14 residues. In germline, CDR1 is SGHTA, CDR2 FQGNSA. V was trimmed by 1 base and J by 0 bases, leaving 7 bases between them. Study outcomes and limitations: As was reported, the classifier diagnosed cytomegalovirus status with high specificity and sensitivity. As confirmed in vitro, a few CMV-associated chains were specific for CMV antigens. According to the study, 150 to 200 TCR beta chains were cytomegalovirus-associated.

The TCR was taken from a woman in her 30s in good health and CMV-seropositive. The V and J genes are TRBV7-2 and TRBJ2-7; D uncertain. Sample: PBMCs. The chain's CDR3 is CASSLESSSYEQYF. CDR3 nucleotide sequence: TGTGCCAGCAGCTTAGAAAGTAGCTCCTACGAGCAGTACTTC. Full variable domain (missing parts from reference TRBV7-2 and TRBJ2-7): GAGVSQSPSNKVTEKGKDVELRCDPISGHTALYWYRQSLGQGLEFLIYFQGNSAPDKSGLPSDRFSAERTGGSVSTLTIQRTQQEDSAVYLCASSLESSSYEQYFGPGTRLTVT.